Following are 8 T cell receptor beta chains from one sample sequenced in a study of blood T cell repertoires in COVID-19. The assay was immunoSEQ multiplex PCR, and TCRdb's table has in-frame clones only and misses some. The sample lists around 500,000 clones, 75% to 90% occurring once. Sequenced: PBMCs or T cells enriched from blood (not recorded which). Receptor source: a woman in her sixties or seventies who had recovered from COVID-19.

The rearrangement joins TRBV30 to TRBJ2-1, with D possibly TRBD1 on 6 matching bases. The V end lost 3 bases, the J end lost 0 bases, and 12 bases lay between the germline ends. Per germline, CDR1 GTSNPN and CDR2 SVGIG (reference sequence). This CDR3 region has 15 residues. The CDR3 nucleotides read TGTGCCTGGAGGAGGGGGTCGAGCTCCTACAATGAGCAGTTCTTC. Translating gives CAWRRGSSSYNEQFF.

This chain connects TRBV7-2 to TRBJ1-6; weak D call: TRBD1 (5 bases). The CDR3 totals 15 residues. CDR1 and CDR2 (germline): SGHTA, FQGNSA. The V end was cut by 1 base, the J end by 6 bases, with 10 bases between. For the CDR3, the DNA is TGTGCCAGCAGCTTAGTCGGGGGGGTTAATTCACCCCTCCACTTT. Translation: CASSLVGGVNSPLHF.

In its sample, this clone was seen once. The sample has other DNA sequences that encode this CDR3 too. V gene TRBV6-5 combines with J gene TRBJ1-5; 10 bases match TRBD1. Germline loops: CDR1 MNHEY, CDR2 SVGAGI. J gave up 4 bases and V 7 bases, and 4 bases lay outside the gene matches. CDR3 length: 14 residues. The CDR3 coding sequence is TGTGCCAGCAACCGACAGGGGGCGAATCAGCCCCAGCATTTT. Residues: CASNRQGANQPQHF.

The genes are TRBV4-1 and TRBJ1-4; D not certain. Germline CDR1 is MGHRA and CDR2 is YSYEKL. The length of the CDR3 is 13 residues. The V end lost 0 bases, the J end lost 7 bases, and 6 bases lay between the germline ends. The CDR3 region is CASSQEGSEKLFF. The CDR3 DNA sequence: TGCGCCAGCAGCCAAGAGGGGAGTGAAAAACTGTTTTTT.

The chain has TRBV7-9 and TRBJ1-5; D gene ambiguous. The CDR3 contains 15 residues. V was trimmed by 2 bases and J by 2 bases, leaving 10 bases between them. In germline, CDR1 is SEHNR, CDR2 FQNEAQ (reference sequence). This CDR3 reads CASSLIGEGNQPQHF. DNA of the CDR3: TGTGCCAGCAGCTTAATTGGAGAGGGCAATCAGCCCCAGCATTTT.

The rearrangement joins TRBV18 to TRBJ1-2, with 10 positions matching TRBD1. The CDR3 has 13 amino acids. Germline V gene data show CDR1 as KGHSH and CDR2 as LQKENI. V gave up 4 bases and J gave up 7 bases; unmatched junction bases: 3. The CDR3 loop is CASSRTGGIGYTF. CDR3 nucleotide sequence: TGTGCCAGCTCACGGACAGGGGGAATTGGCTACACCTTC.

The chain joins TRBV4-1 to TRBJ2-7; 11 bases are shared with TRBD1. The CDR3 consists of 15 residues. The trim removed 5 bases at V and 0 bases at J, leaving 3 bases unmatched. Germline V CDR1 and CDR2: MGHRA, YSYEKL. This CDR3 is CASSSGTGGSYEQYF. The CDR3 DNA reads TGCGCCAGCAGCTCAGGGACAGGGGGCTCCTACGAGCAGTACTTC.

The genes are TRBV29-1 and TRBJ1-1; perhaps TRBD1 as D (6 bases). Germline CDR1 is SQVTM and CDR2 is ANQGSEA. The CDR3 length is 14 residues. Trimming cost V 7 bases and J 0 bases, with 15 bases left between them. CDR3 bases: TGCAGCGGGCACAGGGTAGGGGTGAACACTGAAGCTTTCTTT. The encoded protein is CSGHRVGVNTEAFF.